This TCR beta chain was observed in a study of shared clonotypes between healthy human individuals. There are 13 residues in the CDR3. CDR1 SGHTA and CDR2 FQGNSA come from the germline V gene. V lost 5 bases, J lost 4 bases, and 11 bases lay in between. Measured with immunoSEQ multiplex PCR; TCRdb has only the in-frame clones, and not every one. The sample has 950,000 to 1,100,000 clones; around 75% are singletons. The sample comprised memory CD4+ T cells sorted from blood. The subset: CD45RA-negative fraction. The receptor comes from a man younger than 35 in good health. V usage is TRBV7-2 and J usage is TRBJ2-5; D is possibly TRBD1 (6 bases). DNA for the CDR3: TGTGCCAGCAGCATGAGGGGGAGAGAGACCCAGTACTTC. It translates to CASSMRGRETQYF. The full variable domain, its missing parts supplied by reference TRBV7-2 and TRBJ2-5, is GAGVSQSPSNKVTEKGKDVELRCDPISGHTALYWYRQSLGQGLEFLIYFQGNSAPDKSGLPSDRFSAERTGGSVSTLTIQRTQQEDSAVYLCASSMRGRETQYFGPGTRLLVL.